This passage covers 28 T cell receptor beta chains from one sample sequenced in a study of T cell repertoires in aging, cancer and after chemotherapy. Amplification of TCR beta used genomic DNA extracted from peripheral blood. TRB rearrangements spanning V, D and J were amplified using mixed TRB-A/B primers. TCRdb recomputed calls from the multiplex PCR reads with MiXCR, one row per CDR3 protein. This sample has several thousand distinct CDR3 sequences, with about 32% found just once. The specimen sequenced was blood. These receptors originate from a human donor with a blood cancer. The donor label of this sample is uncertain.

This clonotype is medium-sized. CDR3 loop: CASSNPGRHGELFF. For the CDR3, the DNA is TGTGCCAGCAGCAATCCCGGGCGGCACGGGGAGCTGTTTTTT. The chain recombines TRBV6-5 with TRBJ2-2, with unresolved D. CDR3 length: 14 amino acids. Germline V lookup: CDR1 MNHEY, CDR2 SVGAGI. V lost 6 bases and J lost 7, with 15 bases in between.

The CDR3 protein is CASSLSPSGGGNNEQFF. Written as DNA, the CDR3 is TGTGCCAGCAGTTTATCCCCTAGCGGGGGGGGCAACAATGAGCAGTTCTTC. The chain carries TRBV12-3 or TRBV12-4 and TRBJ2-1; 12 bases match TRBD2. The trim removed 2 bases at V and 5 bases at J, leaving 7 bases unmatched. The CDR3 length is 17 residues.

The rearrangement uses TRBV6-2 or TRBV6-3 and TRBJ1-5; 7 bases map to TRBD1. Germline values: CDR1 MNHEY, CDR2 SVGEGT. This CDR3 spans 14 amino acids. V was clipped by 2 bases and J by 7 bases; unmatched bases: 5. The CDR3 DNA is TGTGCCAGCAGTTACCCGACAGGGTCCCAGCCCCAGCATTTT. This codes for CASSYPTGSQPQHF.

This clonotype has only a few counts. The J gene is TRBJ2-7, the V gene TRBV6-5; D call uncertain. V gave up 2 bases and J gave up 5 bases, with 7 bases separating them. This CDR3 has 12 amino acids. The germline V gene has CDR1 MNHEY and CDR2 SVGAGI. CDR3 amino acids: CASSYRVHEQYF. The CDR3 DNA follows: TGTGCCAGCAGTTACAGGGTCCACGAGCAGTACTTC.

This clonotype has more than one count but fewer than ten. The chain employs TRBV20-1 and TRBJ1-2; D perhaps matches TRBD1 (5 bases). Germline CDR1 is DFQATT and CDR2 is SNEGSKA (reference sequence). V was clipped by 6 bases and J by 4 bases, with 12 bases between them. The CDR3 runs to 12 residues. The CDR3 protein is CSALGDGYGYTF. CDR3 bases: TGCAGTGCGCTCGGGGACGGCTATGGCTACACCTTC.

In its sample, this clonotype was seen a few times. V usage is TRBV21-1 and J usage is TRBJ2-1; TRBD2 is the table's D call and was not checked against the DNA. TRBV21-1 constitutes a pseudogene. This CDR3 is built from 17 residues. The DNA of the CDR3 is TGTGCCAGCAGCAAAAGGGCTAGCGGGAGCTCCTACAATGAGCAGTTCTTC. Translation: CASSKRASGSSYNEQFF.

The chain couples TRBV29-1 to TRBJ1-2; TRBD1 agrees at 9 bases. V trimming: 6 bases; J trimming: 8 bases; junction bases outside the gene matches: 7. This CDR3 has 12 residues. Looked up from germline, CDR1 is SQVTM and CDR2 is ANQGSEA. The CDR3 reads CSVGDRVSGYTF. The CDR3 bases are TGCAGCGTAGGGGACAGGGTCTCCGGCTACACCTTC.

The chain combines TRBV27 with TRBJ1-3; 10 positions match TRBD1. The junction had 1 base not matched to a gene; V was cut back by 0 bases and J by 2 bases. The length of the CDR3 is 16 residues. CDR1 and CDR2 (germline): MNHEY, SMNVEV (reference sequence). DNA of the CDR3: TGTGCCAGCAGTTTATCCGGGACAGGGGCTGGAAACACCATATATTTT. Protein sequence: CASSLSGTGAGNTIYF.

The chain has TRBV29-1 and TRBJ1-1, with D unclear. Per germline, CDR1 SQVTM and CDR2 ANQGSEA. CDR3 size: 13 residues. V lost 4 bases and J 1 base, leaving 10 bases between the germline ends. The CDR3 spells CSVVGQPNTEAFF. CDR3 in DNA: TGCAGCGTTGTCGGGCAGCCGAACACTGAAGCTTTCTTT.

This chain uses TRBV20-1 with TRBJ1-5; D unresolved. This CDR3 is built from 15 residues. Germline loops: CDR1 DFQATT, CDR2 SNEGSKA (reference sequence). V shed 0 bases and J shed 6 bases, with 15 bases lying between them. The CDR3 is CSARDDRAGFQPQHF. CDR3 bases: TGCAGTGCTAGAGATGATAGGGCAGGTTTTCAGCCCCAGCATTTT.

This clonotype came up a few times. The chain joins TRBV6-6 to TRBJ1-1; 9 bases are a match to TRBD1. Trimming at V came to 5 bases and at J to 4 bases, leaving 8 bases not matched to a gene. Germline CDR1 reads MNHNY; CDR2 reads SVGAGI (reference sequence). This CDR3 spans 15 amino acids. The CDR3 region has the DNA TGTGCCAGCAGTCACAGGGGGCGGGCGGGCACTGAAGCTTTCTTT. Translated: CASSHRGRAGTEAFF.

J is TRBJ1-1 and V is TRBV10-2; unclear D gene. The CDR3 spans 14 residues. CDR1 is WSHSY, CDR2 SAAADI, per germline. Deletions cut 9 bases from V and 1 base from J, with 15 bases between. The CDR3 sequence is CASTSRHTNTEAFF. CDR3 in DNA: TGCGCCAGTACCTCGAGACATACGAACACTGAAGCTTTCTTT.

The CDR3 region is CASSYGPETQYF. The CDR3, as DNA: TGTGCCAGCAGTTACGGTCCCGAGACCCAGTACTTC. The V gene is TRBV6-5, the J gene TRBJ2-5, with D unclear. Trimming removed 2 bases from V and 5 bases from J, with 6 bases in between. Germline V gene sequence: CDR1 MNHEY, CDR2 SVGAGI. The CDR3 has 12 residues.

The chain uses TRBV12-3 or TRBV12-4 and TRBJ1-5, with TRBD1 as a possible D gene (6 bases). Trimming removed 5 bases from V and 1 base from J, with 12 bases in between. This CDR3 contains 15 residues. The CDR3 protein is CASSNYRVSNQPQHF. CDR3 bases: TGTGCCAGCAGTAATTACAGGGTGAGCAATCAGCCCCAGCATTTT.

The V gene is TRBV4-3, the J gene TRBJ1-4; D is ambiguous. The V gene's germline CDR1 is LGHNA and CDR2 YSLEER. The V and J ends lost 2 bases and 6 bases respectively, with 7 bases between them. The CDR3 totals 13 residues. DNA for the CDR3: TGCGCCAGCAGCCAAATGGAGGATGAAAAACTGTTTTTT. Protein sequence: CASSQMEDEKLFF.

Only a few counts were recorded for this clonotype. This rearrangement joins TRBV12-3 or TRBV12-4 to TRBJ1-5; 7 positions agree with TRBD1. V trimming: 1 base; J trimming: 7 bases; junction bases outside the gene matches: 4. The CDR3 length is 14 residues. The CDR3 here is CASSLEQGTQPQHF. The CDR3, as DNA: TGTGCCAGCAGTTTAGAACAGGGGACACAGCCCCAGCATTTT.

This clonotype was seen more than once but under ten times. The chain recombines TRBV12-3 or TRBV12-4 with TRBJ2-2; possible D gene TRBD1, 6 bases. The CDR3 is 16 amino acids. V shed 7 bases and J shed 0 bases, with 15 bases lying between them. This chain's CDR3 is CASTTRQESNTGELFF. Written as DNA, the CDR3 is TGTGCCAGCACCACACGACAGGAATCGAACACCGGGGAGCTGTTTTTT.

Note on this clonotype: A much larger clone differs by one base, so this may be a read error. The CDR3 sequence: CASSGPGLAGGLALSTDTQYF. CDR3 coding DNA: TGTGCCAGCAGTGGCCCGGGACTAGCGGGAGGGCTTGCTCTAAGCACAGATACGCAGTATTTT. This sequence joins TRBV6-1 and TRBJ2-3, with 16 bases aligning to TRBD2. There are 21 residues in the CDR3. The V segment lost 4 bases and the J segment 0 bases; nucleotides outside the gene matches: 13. CDR1 is MNHNS and CDR2 is SASEGT in the germline V gene.

This clonotype was seen a handful of times. V and J are TRBV24-1 and TRBJ2-5, with TRBD1 as a possible D gene (5 bases). CDR1 and CDR2 from the germline V gene are KGHDR and SFDVKD. The CDR3 is 15 amino acids. Trimming stripped 1 base from V and 2 bases from J, with 10 bases between. CDR3: CATSDLGAAQETQYF. CDR3 DNA sequence: TGTGCCACCAGTGATTTAGGGGCAGCACAAGAGACCCAGTACTTC.

Sample share makes this clonotype medium-sized. The chain links TRBV6-2 or TRBV6-3 to TRBJ2-3, with 8 positions matching TRBD1. The CDR3 length is 13 residues. J gave up 5 bases and V 9 bases, and 7 bases lay outside the gene matches. Germline CDR1 reads MNHEY; CDR2 reads SVGEGT. In nucleotides, the CDR3 is TGTGCCAGTTTGGACAGGGATGGAGATACGCAGTATTTT. It codes for CASLDRDGDTQYF.

In this sample, this clonotype is medium-sized (0.01 to 0.1%). The rearrangement links TRBV29-1 to TRBJ1-4, with D possibly being TRBD1 (6 bases). CDR3 length equals 14 residues. Germline values: CDR1 SQVTM, CDR2 ANQGSEA. Trimming shortened V by 5 bases and J by 0 bases, and 10 bases separated the two germline ends. For the CDR3, the DNA is TGCAGCGTTTCCTCAGGGGCAACTAATGAAAAACTGTTTTTT. The encoded protein is CSVSSGATNEKLFF. The whole variable domain, filled in from reference TRBV29-1 and TRBJ1-4, reads SAVISQKPSRDICQRGTSLTIQCQVDSQVTMMFWYRQQPGQSLTLIATANQGSEATYESGFVIDKFPISRPNLTFSTLTVSNMSPEDSSIYLCSVSSGATNEKLFFGSGTQLSVL.

This clonotype was recorded a few times. This chain uses TRBV15 with TRBJ2-2, with D hard to call. The CDR3 is 19 amino acids. Germline V gene sequence: CDR1 LNHNV, CDR2 YYDKDF (reference sequence). V gave up 0 bases and J gave up 8 bases, with 25 bases separating them. The CDR3 region is CATSRDLIGFVRSRGELFF. Here the CDR3 DNA reads TGTGCCACCAGCAGAGATTTAATCGGTTTCGTTAGAAGCCGGGGGGAGCTGTTTTTT. The variable domain in full, completed from reference TRBV15 and TRBJ2-2, reads DAMVIQNPRYQVTQFGKPVTLSCSQTLNHNVMYWYQQKSSQAPKLLFHYYDKDFNNEADTPDNFQSRRPNTSFCFLDIRSPGLGDTAMYLCATSRDLIGFVRSRGELFFGEGSRLTVL.

The chain couples TRBV18 to TRBJ2-1; 10 bases agree with TRBD2. Germline assignment: CDR1 KGHSH and CDR2 LQKENI. J lost 3 bases, V lost 3 bases, and 5 bases had no gene match. The CDR3 consists of 16 residues. The CDR3 DNA reads TGTGCCAGCTCACCGAGGGAGCGGGGGGGCTACAATGAGCAGTTCTTC. This gives the protein CASSPRERGGYNEQFF. Full variable domain (rest looked up from reference TRBV18 and TRBJ2-1): NAGVMQNPRHLVRRRGQEARLRCSPMKGHSHVYWYRQLPEEGLKFMVYLQKENIIDESGMPKERFSAEFPKEGPSILRIQQVVRGDSAAYFCASSPRERGGYNEQFFGPGTRLTVL.

The rearrangement links TRBV19 to TRBJ2-3; D call uncertain. Germline CDR1 and CDR2: LNHDA and SQIVND (reference sequence). With 3 bases removed from V and 0 bases from J, the gap between germline ends came to 7 bases. The CDR3 is 14 residues long. CDR3: CASSIDDSTDTQYF. For the CDR3, the DNA is TGTGCCAGTAGTATTGATGATAGCACAGATACGCAGTATTTT.

Note on this clonotype: This could be a read error, since a much larger clone is one nucleotide away. The chain combines TRBV6-1 with TRBJ1-2; possible D gene TRBD1, 5 bases. This CDR3 has 15 amino acids. Germline values: CDR1 MNHNS, CDR2 SASEGT. This CDR3 reads CASSLDSNINYGYAF. The CDR3 DNA reads TGTGCCAGCAGTTTAGACAGCAATATTAACTATGGCTACGCCTTC.

This clonotype was observed a handful of times. The rearrangement links TRBV27 to TRBJ2-1; D ambiguous. The CDR3 totals 13 residues. Germline V CDR1 and CDR2: MNHEY, SMNVEV (reference sequence). Trimming cost V 2 bases and J 2 bases, with 4 bases left between them. CDR3 sequence reads: CASSLDTYNEQFF. CDR3 in DNA: TGTGCCAGCAGTTTAGATACCTACAATGAGCAGTTCTTC.

J is TRBJ2-7 and V is TRBV6-4; no clear D. Germline-derived CDR1 and CDR2 are MRHNA and SNTAGT. With 8 bases removed from V and 2 bases from J, the gap between germline ends came to 7 bases. CDR3 length: 11 residues. This chain's CDR3 is CASRSPYEQYF. DNA for the CDR3: TGTGCCAGCCGTAGTCCCTACGAGCAGTACTTC.

Sample share makes this clonotype medium-sized. The chain couples TRBV6-6 to TRBJ2-2; no reliable D call. V was cut by 6 bases and J by 0 bases, with 8 bases left in between. The V gene's germline CDR1 is MNHNY and CDR2 SVGAGI (reference sequence). The CDR3 extends over 14 amino acids. The chain's CDR3 is CASRLTTNTGELFF. The CDR3 bases are TGTGCCAGCAGGTTAACCACGAACACCGGGGAGCTGTTTTTT.